This is a list of T cell receptor beta chains from one sample in a study of T cells in localized non-small cell lung cancer. Produced via immunoSEQ multiplex PCR; TCRdb's table is partial and in-frame only. The table has 60,000 to 85,000 clones, less than 90% seen once. The sample here was peripheral blood, taken before any cancer treatment. The receptors stem from a male donor aged 60 or older with stage III squamous cell lung carcinoma. Each CDR3 is given with its conserved first and last residue. Each record gives: CDR3 protein, CDR3 DNA, V gene, clone size, J gene, D gene. The D gene is left open where the match is weak. The listing skips clone size in some rows; elsewhere it reads once, few, many or a size class.

cdr3_aa: CASSSPTGEGSPLHF
cdr3_nt: TGTGCCAGTAGTTCACCGACAGGGGAAGGTTCACCCCTCCACTTT
v_call: TRBV19
clone_size: once
j_call: TRBJ1-6
d_call: TRBD1

cdr3_aa: CASSLGPTTPSEQYF
cdr3_nt: TGTGCCAGCAGCTTGGGGCCTACGACCCCCTCCGAGCAGTACTTC
v_call: TRBV5-6
clone_size: -
j_call: TRBJ2-7
d_call: -

cdr3_aa: CASTLRGAGYGYTF
cdr3_nt: TGTGCCAGTACCCTCCGGGGGGCAGGCTATGGCTACACCTTC
v_call: TRBV19
clone_size: -
j_call: TRBJ1-2
d_call: -

cdr3_aa: CASSRDRVVYGYTF
cdr3_nt: TGTGCCAGCAGTCGGGACAGGGTGGTATATGGCTACACCTTC
v_call: TRBV6-5
clone_size: -
j_call: TRBJ1-2
d_call: TRBD1

cdr3_aa: CASSLGQDSNQPQHF
cdr3_nt: TGTGCCAGCAGCTTAGGCCAGGATAGCAATCAGCCCCAGCATTTT
v_call: TRBV7-9
clone_size: -
j_call: TRBJ1-5
d_call: -

cdr3_aa: CASSPGLEPREQFF
cdr3_nt: TGCGCCAGCAGCCCCGGACTCGAACCGCGGGAGCAGTTCTTC
v_call: TRBV4-1
clone_size: -
j_call: TRBJ2-1
d_call: -

cdr3_aa: CATNEQFF
cdr3_nt: TGTGCCACAAATGAGCAGTTCTTC
v_call: TRBV6-5
clone_size: -
j_call: TRBJ2-1
d_call: -

cdr3_aa: CASSPGVGFSNQPQHF
cdr3_nt: TGTGCCAGCAGCCCCGGCGTAGGTTTTAGCAATCAGCCCCAGCATTTT
v_call: TRBV7-2
clone_size: -
j_call: TRBJ1-5
d_call: -

cdr3_aa: CASTMNTGELFF
cdr3_nt: TGTGCCAGCACGATGAACACCGGGGAGCTGTTTTTT
v_call: TRBV6-5
clone_size: once
j_call: TRBJ2-2
d_call: -

cdr3_aa: CASSLITVVTGYTF
cdr3_nt: TGTGCCAGCAGCTTAATCACAGTCGTTACTGGCTACACCTTC
v_call: TRBV7-2
clone_size: once
j_call: TRBJ1-2
d_call: -

cdr3_aa: CASSAIQGAGYEQYF
cdr3_nt: TGTGCCAGCTCAGCAATACAGGGGGCAGGTTACGAGCAGTACTTC
v_call: TRBV18
clone_size: -
j_call: TRBJ2-7
d_call: TRBD1

cdr3_aa: CASSPRTGEETQYF
cdr3_nt: TGCGCCAGCAGCCCCAGGACAGGTGAAGAGACCCAGTACTTC
v_call: TRBV4-1
clone_size: -
j_call: TRBJ2-5
d_call: TRBD1

cdr3_aa: CASSGTVSSYEQYF
cdr3_nt: TGTGCCAGCAGCGGGACTGTCAGCTCCTACGAGCAGTACTTC
v_call: TRBV7-9
clone_size: -
j_call: TRBJ2-7
d_call: -

cdr3_aa: CASSPYRQGTGANVLTF
cdr3_nt: TGTGCCAGCAGCCCTTATCGACAGGGTACTGGGGCCAACGTCCTGACTTTC
v_call: TRBV7-3
clone_size: -
j_call: TRBJ2-6
d_call: TRBD1

cdr3_aa: CASSWGEAGNTIYF
cdr3_nt: TGTGCCAGCAGCTGGGGGGAAGCCGGAAACACCATATATTTT
v_call: TRBV7-9
clone_size: once
j_call: TRBJ1-3
d_call: -

cdr3_aa: CASSFARGGSSEQFF
cdr3_nt: TGTGCCAGCAGCTTCGCGCGGGGGGGCTCTAGTGAGCAGTTCTTC
v_call: TRBV5-4
clone_size: -
j_call: TRBJ2-1
d_call: TRBD2

cdr3_aa: CASSPWGVNSPLHF
cdr3_nt: TGTGCCAGCAGCCCGTGGGGAGTTAATTCACCCCTCCACTTT
v_call: TRBV6-5
clone_size: -
j_call: TRBJ1-6
d_call: -

cdr3_aa: CASSFSRSDGELFF
cdr3_nt: TGTGCCAGCAGCTTTTCCAGGTCCGACGGGGAGCTGTTTTTT
v_call: TRBV7-9
clone_size: -
j_call: TRBJ2-2
d_call: -

cdr3_aa: CASGNTGVSYEQYF
cdr3_nt: TGTGCTAGTGGAAATACCGGGGTCTCCTACGAGCAGTACTTC
v_call: TRBV12-5
clone_size: -
j_call: TRBJ2-7
d_call: -

cdr3_aa: CASSQELDVGADTQYF
cdr3_nt: TGTGCCAGCAGCCAAGAACTAGACGTCGGGGCAGATACGCAGTATTTT
v_call: TRBV4-2
clone_size: -
j_call: TRBJ2-3
d_call: -

cdr3_aa: CASSPSGTGHENGYTF
cdr3_nt: TGTGCCAGCAGCCCAAGCGGGACAGGGCATGAGAATGGCTACACCTTC
v_call: TRBV7-3
clone_size: -
j_call: TRBJ1-2
d_call: TRBD1

cdr3_aa: CASSLGPPPGNTIYF
cdr3_nt: TGTGCCAGCAGCCTCGGTCCCCCACCTGGAAACACCATATATTTT
v_call: TRBV7-3
clone_size: -
j_call: TRBJ1-3
d_call: -

cdr3_aa: CASSARGHGLAGELFF
cdr3_nt: TGTGCCAGCAGTGCCCGCGGACACGGGTTAGCCGGGGAGCTGTTTTTT
v_call: TRBV2
clone_size: -
j_call: TRBJ2-2
d_call: -

cdr3_aa: CAGGRGDEQYF
cdr3_nt: TGTGCCGGGGGGCGGGGGGACGAGCAGTACTTC
v_call: TRBV30
clone_size: -
j_call: TRBJ2-7
d_call: TRBD2

cdr3_aa: CASSFPRRLAGPDTQYF
cdr3_nt: TGTGCCAGCAGCTTTCCCCGCCGACTAGCGGGGCCAGATACGCAGTATTTT
v_call: TRBV7-8
clone_size: once
j_call: TRBJ2-3
d_call: TRBD2

cdr3_aa: CATSRVARDNEQFF
cdr3_nt: TGTGCCACCAGCAGGGTAGCTCGCGACAATGAGCAGTTCTTC
v_call: TRBV15
clone_size: -
j_call: TRBJ2-1
d_call: -

cdr3_aa: CASSTDRVNEKLFF
cdr3_nt: TGTGCCAGCAGCACCGACAGAGTTAATGAAAAACTGTTTTTT
v_call: TRBV11-1
clone_size: -
j_call: TRBJ1-4
d_call: -

cdr3_aa: CASSLPPVGTDTQYF
cdr3_nt: TGTGCCAGCAGCTTACCCCCGGTCGGCACAGATACGCAGTATTTT
v_call: TRBV7-8
clone_size: -
j_call: TRBJ2-3
d_call: -

cdr3_aa: CASSPNQARYGYTF
cdr3_nt: TGTGCCAGCAGCCCCAACCAGGCACGCTATGGCTACACCTTC
v_call: TRBV14
clone_size: few
j_call: TRBJ1-2
d_call: -

cdr3_aa: CASNSYNSPLHF
cdr3_nt: TGTGCCAGCAACTCCTATAATTCACCCCTCCACTTT
v_call: TRBV6-5
clone_size: -
j_call: TRBJ1-6
d_call: -

cdr3_aa: CASSDSPVSNQPQHF
cdr3_nt: TGTGCCAGCAGTGACTCGCCGGTTAGCAATCAGCCCCAGCATTTT
v_call: TRBV6-4
clone_size: -
j_call: TRBJ1-5
d_call: -

cdr3_aa: CASSPGGQVGDDNQPQHF
cdr3_nt: TGTGCCAGTAGTCCTGGGGGACAGGTCGGAGATGACAATCAGCCCCAGCATTTT
v_call: TRBV19
clone_size: once
j_call: TRBJ1-5
d_call: TRBD1

cdr3_aa: CASSYLEGSGNQPQHF
cdr3_nt: TGTGCCAGCAGTTATTTGGAGGGAAGCGGCAATCAGCCCCAGCATTTT
v_call: TRBV6-6
clone_size: -
j_call: TRBJ1-5
d_call: -

cdr3_aa: CASSLRDREKKYF
cdr3_nt: TGTGCCAGCAGCTTGCGGGACAGGGAAAAGAAGTACTTC
v_call: TRBV7-8
clone_size: few
j_call: TRBJ2-7
d_call: TRBD1

cdr3_aa: CASSPTIQGAGELFF
cdr3_nt: TGTGCCAGCAGCCCCACGATACAGGGAGCCGGGGAGCTGTTTTTT
v_call: TRBV7-3
clone_size: -
j_call: TRBJ2-2
d_call: -

cdr3_aa: CAWSGTNYGYTF
cdr3_nt: TGTGCCTGGAGCGGGACTAACTATGGCTACACCTTC
v_call: TRBV30
clone_size: medium-sized
j_call: TRBJ1-2
d_call: -

cdr3_aa: CASSSEWEETQYF
cdr3_nt: TGTGCCAGCAGCTCGGAGTGGGAAGAGACCCAGTACTTC
v_call: TRBV13
clone_size: -
j_call: TRBJ2-5
d_call: -

cdr3_aa: CASSIDLTGSSGNTIYF
cdr3_nt: TGTGCCAGTAGTATAGACCTTACAGGAAGCTCTGGAAACACCATATATTTT
v_call: TRBV19
clone_size: -
j_call: TRBJ1-3
d_call: -

cdr3_aa: CASSEDFPGEPQHF
cdr3_nt: TGTGCCAGCAGTGAAGACTTCCCCGGGGAGCCCCAGCATTTT
v_call: TRBV6-1
clone_size: -
j_call: TRBJ1-5
d_call: -

cdr3_aa: CASTEKGGRVYGYTF
cdr3_nt: TGTGCCAGTACCGAAAAGGGGGGGCGCGTCTATGGCTACACCTTC
v_call: TRBV19
clone_size: -
j_call: TRBJ1-2
d_call: -

cdr3_aa: CASSFHNEQFF
cdr3_nt: TGCGCCAGCAGCTTTCACAATGAGCAGTTCTTC
v_call: TRBV5-1
clone_size: -
j_call: TRBJ2-1
d_call: -

cdr3_aa: CASSPGTGPYNEQFF
cdr3_nt: TGTGCCAGCAGTCCCGGGACAGGGCCCTACAATGAGCAGTTCTTC
v_call: TRBV6-1
clone_size: -
j_call: TRBJ2-1
d_call: TRBD1

cdr3_aa: CASNYGGSTEAFF
cdr3_nt: TGTGCCAGCAACTATGGGGGGAGCACTGAAGCTTTCTTT
v_call: TRBV6-5
clone_size: -
j_call: TRBJ1-1
d_call: -

cdr3_aa: CASSSLGERGPNTEAFF
cdr3_nt: TGTGCCAGCAGCAGTTTGGGGGAGAGGGGGCCGAACACTGAAGCTTTCTTT
v_call: TRBV27
clone_size: -
j_call: TRBJ1-1
d_call: TRBD1

cdr3_aa: CASTPGVFGNTIYF
cdr3_nt: TGTGCCAGCACCCCAGGGGTTTTTGGAAACACCATATATTTT
v_call: TRBV7-9
clone_size: -
j_call: TRBJ1-3
d_call: -